This T cell receptor (beta chain) originates from a study of blood T cell repertoires in COVID-19. The CDR3 sequence is 15 residues long. Germline CDR1 MDHEN, CDR2 SYDVKM. Trimming shortened V by 5 bases and J by 4 bases, and 15 bases separated the two germline ends. Original analysis: From reference gene primer amplification, estimates of nucleated cell counts were derived. The assay was immunoSEQ multiplex PCR, and TCRdb's table has in-frame clones only and misses some. From that table come the V and J calls and clone size; the DNA was used to work out D and trimming. The repertoire holds approximately 380,000 clones, with roughly 90% as singletons. Which cohort a participant joined came from the clinical history participants gave. The study recruited exposed participants who had met a COVID-19 case within 2 weeks before entry.

The TCR comes from a woman aged 40 to 55 who had been exposed to COVID-19. The chain recombines TRBV28 with TRBJ2-1; D is undetermined. The specimen was PBMCs or T cells enriched from blood (not recorded which). CDR3 amino acids: CASSLRPPAYNEQFF. The CDR3 DNA reads as TGTGCCAGCAGTCTCAGGCCCCCCGCATACAATGAGCAGTTCTTC.